This passage covers 21 T cell receptor beta chains from one sample sequenced in a study of T cell responses to AZD1222 COVID-19 vaccine. Repertoires were generated with immunoSEQ multiplex PCR, while TCRdb's copy carries only in-frame clones and drops some. The table records approximately 120,000 clones, around nine tenths of them present only once. The input for sequencing was peripheral blood, taken on day 0 of AZD1222 vaccination. The receptors were gathered from an adult in good health.

Comment on this clone: The sample has other DNA sequences that encode this CDR3 too. The genes are TRBV5-1 and TRBJ1-1; TRBD1 agrees at 8 bases. The germline V gene encodes CDR1 SGHRS and CDR2 YFSETQ. V was pared by 3 bases and J by 2 bases, with 3 bases of the junction left unmatched. The CDR3 has 14 amino acids. For the CDR3, the DNA is TGCGCCAGCAGCTCACAGGGGGGAAACACTGAAGCTTTCTTT. This translates into CASSSQGGNTEAFF. The full variable domain, in which reference TRBV5-1 and TRBJ1-1 provide the parts outside the CDR3, is KAGVTQTPRYLIKTRGQQVTLSCSPISGHRSVSWYQQTPGQGLQFLFEYFSETQRNKGNFPGRFSGRQFSNSRSEMNVSTLELGDSALYLCASSSQGGNTEAFFGQGTRLTVV.

Details on this clone: The same CDR3 also results from other DNA sequences found in this sample. V gene TRBV6-2 or TRBV6-3 combines with J gene TRBJ2-6, with D perhaps given as TRBD1 or TRBD2 (5 bases each). V gave up 2 bases and J gave up 0 bases, with 5 bases separating them. There are 15 residues in the CDR3. The germline CDR1 and CDR2 sequences are MNHEY and SVGEGT. CDR3 nucleotide sequence: TGTGCCAGCAGTTACGGGGGCTCTGGGGCCAACGTCCTGACTTTC. It codes for CASSYGGSGANVLTF.

V and J are TRBV6-5 and TRBJ1-2; possible D gene TRBD1, 6 bases. Germline assignment: CDR1 MNHEY and CDR2 SVGAGI. V shed 7 bases and J shed 2 bases, with 11 bases lying between them. The CDR3 runs 13 residues. Here the CDR3 DNA reads TGTGCCAGCAACAGGGACAAAAACTATGGCTACACCTTC. It encodes CASNRDKNYGYTF.

In DNA, the CDR3 is TGTGCCAGCAGTAAGATAGCGGGAGGGCCTATCACCGGGGAGCTGTTTTTT. Translated, it gives CASSKIAGGPITGELFF. The gene calls are TRBV6-2 or TRBV6-3 and TRBJ2-2; 11 nucleotides line up with TRBD2. V lost 5 bases and J lost 4; bases outside the gene matches: 9. The CDR3 runs 17 residues. The germline V gene has CDR1 MNHEY and CDR2 SVGEGT.

This CDR3 reads CASSRATTEAFF. DNA of the CDR3: TGTGCCAGCAGCAGAGCTACTACAGAAGCTTTCTTT. The chain is built from TRBV7-9 and TRBJ1-1; D is uncertain. The length of the CDR3 is 12 residues. The germline CDR1 and CDR2 sequences are SEHNR and FQNEAQ (reference sequence). Trimming removed 5 bases at V and 8 bases at J, with 12 bases between.

The chain joins TRBV5-6 to TRBJ1-4; a weak D match, TRBD1 (6 bases). Germline V gene lookup returns CDR1 SGHDT and CDR2 YYEEEE. The CDR3 sequence is 14 residues long. V lost 0 bases, J lost 7 bases, and 10 bases lay in between. CDR3 loop: CASSLAGESEKLFF. In DNA form, the CDR3 reads TGTGCCAGCAGCTTGGCAGGGGAGAGTGAAAAACTGTTTTTT.

The CDR3 protein is CASRGGGRPYEQYF. Here the CDR3 DNA reads TGTGCCAGCAGGGGCGGCGGGAGGCCCTACGAGCAGTACTTC. The chain joins TRBV28 to TRBJ2-7, with TRBD2 identical over 8 bases. The length of the CDR3 is 14 residues. Germline V lookup: CDR1 MDHEN, CDR2 SYDVKM. Trimming cost V 6 bases and J 2 bases; bases outside gene matches: 6. The full variable domain, its missing parts supplied by reference TRBV28 and TRBJ2-7, is DVKVTQSSRYLVKRTGEKVFLECVQDMDHENMFWYRQDPGLGLRLIYFSYDVKMKEKGDIPEGYSVSREKKERFSLILESASTNQTSMYLCASRGGGRPYEQYFGPGTRLTVT.

The V gene is TRBV29-1, the J gene TRBJ2-1, with D perhaps matching TRBD2 (7 bases). Trimming took off 5 bases at V and 5 bases at J, with 25 bases between the two ends. This CDR3 has 17 amino acids. Germline V CDR1 and CDR2: SQVTM, ANQGSEA. CDR3 region: CSVPRRARLGGDNEQFF. The CDR3 region has the DNA TGCAGCGTTCCCAGAAGGGCCCGTCTAGGGGGGGACAATGAGCAGTTCTTC.

The rearrangement joins TRBV20-1 to TRBJ1-1; tentatively, D is TRBD1 (5 bases). V shed 3 bases and J shed 1 base, with 15 bases lying between them. This CDR3 is 15 amino acids long. Germline V CDR1 and CDR2: DFQATT, SNEGSKA (reference sequence). The CDR3 loop is CSASSGAAPNTEAFF. The CDR3 DNA is TGCAGTGCTAGTTCCGGGGCCGCTCCGAACACTGAAGCTTTCTTT.

The J gene is TRBJ2-1, the V gene TRBV3-1 (or the pseudogene TRBV3-2); TRBD2 matches 10 bases. The CDR3 covers 18 residues. V dropped 0 bases and J dropped 7; count of bases not matched to a gene: 12. In germline, CDR1 is LGHDT, CDR2 YNNKEL (reference sequence). In nucleotides, the CDR3 is TGTGCCAGCAGCCAAGAATTGCCTAGCGGGAGTTGGTTGAATGAGCAGTTCTTC. Amino acids: CASSQELPSGSWLNEQFF.

The J gene is TRBJ1-5, the V gene TRBV6-5, with D unresolved. The V gene's germline CDR1 is MNHEY and CDR2 SVGAGI. This CDR3 spans 14 amino acids. Trimming shortened V by 0 bases and J by 1 base, and 4 bases separated the two germline ends. CDR3 sequence: CASSYSSSNQPQHF. CDR3 DNA: TGTGCCAGCAGTTACTCCTCCAGCAATCAGCCCCAGCATTTT.

The chain combines TRBV28 with TRBJ1-1, with D unclear. Looked up from germline, CDR1 is MDHEN and CDR2 is SYDVKM. This CDR3 has 18 residues. Trimming took off 5 bases at V and 2 bases at J, with 24 bases between the two ends. The CDR3 sequence is CASSRLRETRPLNTEAFF. The CDR3 coding sequence is TGTGCCAGCAGTCGTCTCCGGGAAACTAGACCGCTAAACACTGAAGCTTTCTTT.

The chain joins TRBV5-4 to TRBJ1-6; 10 bases are shared with TRBD1. Trimming cost V 4 bases and J 7 bases; bases outside gene matches: 5. Germline CDR1 is SGHNT and CDR2 is YYREEE (reference sequence). The CDR3 runs 15 residues. In DNA, the CDR3 is TGTGCCAGCAGCCGACAGGGGGCGGGGAATTCACCCCTCCACTTT. This gives the protein CASSRQGAGNSPLHF. The whole variable domain, remainder taken from reference TRBV5-4 and TRBJ1-6, is ETGVTQSPTHLIKTRGQQVTLRCSSQSGHNTVSWYQQALGQGPQFIFQYYREEENGRGNFPPRFSGLQFPNYSSELNVNALELDDSALYLCASSRQGAGNSPLHFGNGTRLTVT.

V is TRBV19 and J is TRBJ2-7, with TRBD1 identical over 12 bases. The CDR3 contains 15 residues. V shed 6 bases and J 6 bases; nucleotides not matched to a gene: 9. Germline values: CDR1 LNHDA, CDR2 SQIVND (reference sequence). The CDR3 DNA reads TGTGCCAGTAGCAAACCGGGACAGGGGGCCGGCGAGCAGTACTTC. Translated, it gives CASSKPGQGAGEQYF.

The rearrangement joins TRBV7-2 to TRBJ2-5, with TRBD2 identical over 10 bases. The germline CDR1 and CDR2 sequences are SGHTA and FQGNSA. Germline trimming cut 5 bases from V and 4 bases from J; bases unmatched to any gene: 7. The CDR3 extends over 15 amino acids. CDR3 coding DNA: TGTGCCAGCAGCCGGGGAGCGGGAGGGGGAGAGACCCAGTACTTC. Residues: CASSRGAGGGETQYF.

The chain carries TRBV30 and TRBJ1-1; tentatively, D is TRBD1 (5 bases). Germline V CDR1 and CDR2: GTSNPN, SVGIG (reference sequence). The CDR3 has 13 amino acids. V lost 3 bases and J 3 bases, leaving 11 bases between the germline ends. CDR3 in DNA: TGTGCCTGGAGGATGGGGCTTCACACTGAAGCTTTCTTT. Its protein product is CAWRMGLHTEAFF.

The genes are TRBV5-1 and TRBJ2-1; D may be TRBD1 or TRBD2 (5 bases each). The CDR3 runs to 16 residues. CDR1 SGHRS and CDR2 YFSETQ come from the germline V gene. V gave up 2 bases and J gave up 2 bases, with 14 bases separating them. CDR3 in amino acids: CASSLNGAPPYNEQFF. The CDR3, as DNA: TGCGCCAGCAGCTTAAACGGGGCCCCCCCCTACAATGAGCAGTTCTTC.

This rearrangement joins TRBV7-2 to TRBJ2-3, with 11 bases matching TRBD2. Germline V CDR1 and CDR2: SGHTA, FQGNSA. There are 17 residues in the CDR3. V was pared by 1 base and J by 5 bases, with 8 bases of the junction left unmatched. In nucleotides, the CDR3 is TGTGCCAGCAGCTTAGGGGTTAGCGGGAGGGCGAGAGATACGCAGTATTTT. This sequence encodes CASSLGVSGRARDTQYF.

The chain couples TRBV7-9 to TRBJ2-3; no reliable D call. V shed 7 bases and J shed 3 bases, with 11 bases lying between them. The CDR3 length is 13 residues. The germline gives CDR1 SEHNR, CDR2 FQNEAQ (reference sequence). The CDR3 nucleotides read TGTGCCAGCAAATGGAGTGGTACAGATACGCAGTATTTT. It translates to CASKWSGTDTQYF.

In the case of this clone: Other DNA sequences in the sample encode the same CDR3. CDR3 residues: CASSPRGGTASYNEQFF. The CDR3 DNA sequence: TGTGCCAGCAGCCCCAGAGGGGGGACAGCCTCCTACAATGAGCAGTTCTTC. The chain is built from TRBV11-2 and TRBJ2-1, with D possibly TRBD1 on 7 matching bases. Germline CDR1 is SGHAT and CDR2 is FQNNGV. The CDR3 is 17 amino acids. The V gene lost 5 bases and the J gene lost 0 bases, with 17 bases spanning the gap. The complete variable domain, with remaining parts taken from reference TRBV11-2 and TRBJ2-1, reads EAGVAQSPRYKIIEKRQSVAFWCNPISGHATLYWYQQILGQGPKLLIQFQNNGVVDDSQLPKDRFSAERLKGVDSTLKIQPAKLEDSAVYLCASSPRGGTASYNEQFFGPGTRLTVL.

The chain recombines TRBV18 with TRBJ1-1; 9 bases match TRBD1. The germline gives CDR1 KGHSH, CDR2 LQKENI. Trimming at V came to 2 bases and at J to 2 bases, leaving 6 bases not matched to a gene. This CDR3 comprises 16 residues. CDR3 nucleotides: TGTGCCAGCTCACCATTGTGGACAGGGGAAAACACTGAAGCTTTCTTT. This translates into CASSPLWTGENTEAFF.